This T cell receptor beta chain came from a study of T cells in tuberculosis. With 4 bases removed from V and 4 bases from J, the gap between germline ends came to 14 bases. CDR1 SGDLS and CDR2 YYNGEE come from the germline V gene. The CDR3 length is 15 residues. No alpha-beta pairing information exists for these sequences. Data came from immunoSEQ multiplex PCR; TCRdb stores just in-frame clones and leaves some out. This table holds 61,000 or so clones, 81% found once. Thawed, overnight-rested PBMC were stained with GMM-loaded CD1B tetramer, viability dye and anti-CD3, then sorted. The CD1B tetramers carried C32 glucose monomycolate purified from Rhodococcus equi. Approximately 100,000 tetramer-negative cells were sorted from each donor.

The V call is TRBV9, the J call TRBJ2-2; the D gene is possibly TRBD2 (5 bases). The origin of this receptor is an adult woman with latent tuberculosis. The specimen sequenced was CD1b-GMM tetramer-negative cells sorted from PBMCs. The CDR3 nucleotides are TGTGCCAGCAGCCCCGATAGCGTTTCCACCGGGGAGCTGTTTTTT. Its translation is CASSPDSVSTGELFF.